One sample yielded the 23 T cell receptor beta chains listed below, sequenced in a study of radiation and T cells in renal cell carcinoma. Sequencing used immunoSEQ multiplex PCR; TCRdb keeps in-frame clones, though not all of them. The sample has about 95,000 clones; around nine tenths are singletons. Time point reported: baseline pretreatment blood. Noted treatment: 15 Gy SBRT to primary tumor, nephrectomy 4 weeks later. Sequencing used blood, obtained from a patient whose treatment included radiotherapy and nephrectomy. The receptors here all came from a man in his forties or fifties with renal cell carcinoma.

By share, this clone ranks as medium-sized (0.01 to 0.1%). J is TRBJ1-1 and V is TRBV4-3; D may be TRBD1 (5 bases). The CDR3 is 11 residues long. V was trimmed by 4 bases and J by 9 bases, leaving 9 bases between them. Per germline, CDR1 LGHNA and CDR2 YSLEER. As DNA, the CDR3 is TGCGCCAGCAGCCGAGGACACCAAGCTTTCTTT. This sequence encodes CASSRGHQAFF.

V is TRBV6-5 and J is TRBJ1-3; 7 nucleotides match TRBD1. Germline V gene sequence: CDR1 MNHEY, CDR2 SVGAGI. This CDR3 has 15 residues. The trim removed 7 bases at V and 3 bases at J, leaving 9 bases unmatched. The CDR3 sequence: CASTASTGHGNTIYF. The CDR3 coding sequence is TGTGCCAGCACCGCATCGACAGGGCATGGAAACACCATATATTTT.

This chain connects TRBV5-1 to TRBJ2-3; no definite D call. Germline V gene data show CDR1 as SGHRS and CDR2 as YFSETQ. V was trimmed by 0 bases and J by 13 bases, leaving 12 bases between them. The CDR3 runs 12 residues. The CDR3 bases are TGCGCCAGCAGCTTGGACTCGGAACCAGAGTATTTT. It encodes CASSLDSEPEYF. Combining the CDR3 with reference TRBV5-1 and TRBJ2-3 gives the whole variable domain KAGVTQTPRYLIKTRGQQVTLSCSPISGHRSVSWYQQTPGQGLQFLFEYFSETQRNKGNFPGRFSGRQFSNSRSEMNVSTLELGDSALYLCASSLDSEPEYFGPGTRLTVL.

This clone came up a few times. The gene calls are TRBV29-1 and TRBJ2-5; D is unresolved. Germline CDR1 reads SQVTM; CDR2 reads ANQGSEA. V dropped 7 bases and J dropped 2 bases, with 8 bases sitting between them. The CDR3 consists of 11 residues. The CDR3 region is CSAARQETQYF. In DNA, the CDR3 is TGCAGCGCAGCCAGACAAGAGACCCAGTACTTC.

The V and J genes are TRBV5-4 and TRBJ2-7; 9 nucleotides match TRBD1. This CDR3 has 15 amino acids. V shed 1 base, J shed 2 bases, and the junction held 4 bases outside the gene matches. Germline V gene sequence: CDR1 SGHNT, CDR2 YYREEE (reference sequence). CDR3: CASSLPGQGTYEQYF. In DNA, the CDR3 is TGTGCCAGCAGCTTGCCGGGACAGGGAACCTACGAGCAGTACTTC.

The V call is TRBV9, the J call TRBJ2-2; TRBD1 might be the D (6 bases). The CDR3 totals 16 residues. The ends were cut back, 3 bases at V and 3 bases at J, with 15 bases in the middle. CDR1 and CDR2 from the germline V gene are SGDLS and YYNGEE. CDR3 DNA: TGTGCCAGCAGCGGAAAAACAGGGTATGACACCGGGGAGCTGTTTTTT. The encoded protein is CASSGKTGYDTGELFF.

The chain uses TRBV29-1 and TRBJ2-7; 8 bases align to TRBD1. Per germline, CDR1 SQVTM and CDR2 ANQGSEA. J lost 3 bases, V lost 4 bases, and 5 bases had no gene match. The CDR3 spans 13 residues. The CDR3, as DNA: TGCAGCGTTGGGGGACAGGTAATCTACGAGCAGTACTTC. Encoded protein: CSVGGQVIYEQYF.

The V and J genes are TRBV30 and TRBJ1-5, with D possibly TRBD1 on 5 matching bases. The CDR3 covers 13 residues. Trimming took 0 bases from V and 5 from J, leaving 8 bases between them. Germline values: CDR1 GTSNPN, CDR2 SVGIG (reference sequence). The CDR3 loop reads CAWSVQGDQPQHF. As DNA, the CDR3 is TGTGCCTGGAGTGTCCAGGGAGATCAGCCCCAGCATTTT.

The chain carries TRBV25-1 and TRBJ1-1, with TRBD1 matching over 7 bases. There are 15 residues in the CDR3. V dropped 5 bases and J dropped 5; count of bases not matched to a gene: 11. Germline-derived CDR1 and CDR2 are MGHDK and SYGVNS. Written as DNA, the CDR3 is TGTGCCAGCAGTCAGGGGGTCGGAGAGATAACTGAAGCTTTCTTT. This encodes CASSQGVGEITEAFF.

In its sample, this clone was seen once. V gene TRBV7-9 combines with J gene TRBJ2-5; 7 positions agree with TRBD1. CDR1 and CDR2 from the germline V gene are SEHNR and FQNEAQ (reference sequence). There are 15 residues in the CDR3. Germline trimming cut 3 bases from V and 5 bases from J; bases unmatched to any gene: 9. CDR3 amino acids: CASSFVSGGDETQYF. The CDR3 DNA is TGTGCCAGCAGCTTTGTCTCAGGGGGTGATGAGACCCAGTACTTC.

J is TRBJ1-1 and V is TRBV18; D unclear. The CDR3 is 12 amino acids. Between the trimmed V and J ends, which lost 6 bases and 7 bases, there was a span of 12 bases. From germline, CDR1 is KGHSH and CDR2 LQKENI. CDR3 in DNA: TGTGCCAGCTCCCCAACCCGGAGTGAAGCTTTCTTT. It translates to CASSPTRSEAFF.

This clone was seen a single time. The chain joins TRBV13 to TRBJ1-1, with D possibly TRBD1 on 6 matching bases. The V end was cut by 2 bases, the J end by 1 base, with 11 bases between. Germline CDR1 is PRHDT and CDR2 is FYEKMQ (reference sequence). This CDR3 comprises 15 residues. CDR3 sequence: CASSLYTGANTEAFF. The CDR3 DNA reads as TGTGCCAGCAGCTTATACACGGGGGCGAACACTGAAGCTTTCTTT.

V gene TRBV6-6 combines with J gene TRBJ2-7; 10 bases line up with TRBD1. The germline gives CDR1 MNHNY, CDR2 SVGAGI (reference sequence). The CDR3 consists of 13 residues. V was clipped by 7 bases and J by 4 bases; unmatched bases: 4. CDR3 sequence: CASNDRGPYEQYF. The CDR3 DNA is TGTGCCAGCAATGACAGGGGGCCGTACGAGCAGTACTTC.

J is TRBJ2-1 and V is TRBV6-5, with 9 bases matching TRBD2. Per the germline V gene, CDR1 is MNHEY and CDR2 is SVGAGI. Trimming took 6 bases from V and 6 from J; bases not matched to a gene: 6. This CDR3 contains 14 residues. The CDR3, as DNA: TGTGCCAGCAGAGCCAGCGGGAGGCCCAATGAGCAGTTCTTC. It codes for CASRASGRPNEQFF.

The chain uses TRBV27 and TRBJ1-1, with 9 bases matching TRBD1. With V trimmed by 2 bases and J by 6 bases, 10 bases remained unmatched. The CDR3 is made up of 16 amino acids. CDR1 is MNHEY, CDR2 SMNVEV, per germline (reference sequence). CDR3 residues: CASSLLPGQGIAEAFF. CDR3 DNA sequence: TGTGCCAGCAGTTTACTCCCGGGACAGGGAATCGCTGAAGCTTTCTTT.

This clone was recorded a few times. The genes are TRBV9 and TRBJ1-4, with D perhaps TRBD1 (6 bases). This CDR3 is built from 14 residues. CDR1 and CDR2 from the germline V gene are SGDLS and YYNGEE. The ends were cut back, 10 bases at V and 2 bases at J, with 15 bases in the middle. CDR3 amino acids: CAPIPGATNEKLFF. Here the CDR3 DNA reads TGTGCCCCCATCCCGGGGGCGACTAATGAAAAACTGTTTTTT.

The chain couples TRBV7-2 to TRBJ1-1; D gene ambiguous. V shed 1 base and J shed 4 bases, with 4 bases lying between them. This CDR3 spans 12 amino acids. CDR1 and CDR2 from the germline V gene are SGHTA and FQGNSA. This chain's CDR3 is CASSLVPTEAFF. The CDR3 region has the DNA TGTGCCAGCAGCTTAGTACCCACTGAAGCTTTCTTT.

This clone has more than one count but fewer than ten. The chain uses TRBV6-6 and TRBJ1-1; D unclear. The CDR3 runs to 11 residues. Germline V gene sequence: CDR1 MNHNY, CDR2 SVGAGI (reference sequence). Trimming took off 8 bases at V and 1 base at J, with 5 bases between the two ends. The CDR3 nucleotides are TGTGCCAGCCACAAGAACACTGAAGCTTTCTTT. It translates to CASHKNTEAFF.

The rearrangement uses TRBV9 and TRBJ1-3; possibly TRBD1 for D (6 bases). V lost 0 bases and J 2 bases, leaving 12 bases between the germline ends. The CDR3 is made up of 16 amino acids. Germline loops: CDR1 SGDLS, CDR2 YYNGEE. The CDR3 region has the DNA TGTGCCAGCAGCGTAGCTTTTACAGGGCCTGGAAACACCATATATTTT. Its protein product is CASSVAFTGPGNTIYF.

The genes are TRBV4-1 and TRBJ1-1; D possibly corresponds to TRBD1 (5 bases). The germline V gene encodes CDR1 MGHRA and CDR2 YSYEKL. This CDR3 spans 17 amino acids. The V end lost 2 bases, the J end lost 4 bases, and 20 bases lay between the germline ends. This chain's CDR3 is CASSQSRVRGIGTEAFF. The CDR3 nucleotides read TGCGCCAGCAGCCAAAGTAGGGTTAGGGGTATAGGCACTGAAGCTTTCTTT.

A few counts support this clone. This chain connects TRBV2 to TRBJ1-1; TRBD1 is a possible D gene (5 bases). Between the trimmed V and J ends, which lost 1 base and 5 bases, there was a span of 11 bases. This CDR3 region has 14 residues. Looked up from germline, CDR1 is SNHLY and CDR2 is FYNNEI. In DNA, the CDR3 is TGTGCCAGCAGTGAAGAAGGGGCAGAGACTGAAGCTTTCTTT. This codes for CASSEEGAETEAFF.

The chain uses TRBV9 and TRBJ2-2; 9 bases are shared with TRBD2. Germline CDR1 SGDLS, CDR2 YYNGEE. This CDR3 has 18 residues. The trim removed 0 bases at V and 0 bases at J, leaving 6 bases unmatched. The CDR3 loop reads CASSVGAGGFTNTGELFF. CDR3 sequence (DNA): TGTGCCAGCAGCGTAGGAGCGGGAGGTTTCACGAACACCGGGGAGCTGTTTTTT.

This chain connects TRBV2 to TRBJ2-5, with D possibly being TRBD1 (5 bases). V was trimmed by 3 bases and J by 1 base, leaving 12 bases between them. The germline CDR1 and CDR2 sequences are SNHLY and FYNNEI. This CDR3 spans 15 amino acids. The CDR3 reads CASSDGQQSQETQYF. The CDR3 nucleotides read TGTGCCAGCAGTGACGGACAACAGAGCCAAGAGACCCAGTACTTC. Variable domain in full (rest from reference TRBV2 and TRBJ2-5): EPEVTQTPSHQVTQMGQEVILRCVPISNHLYFYWYRQILGQKVEFLVSFYNNEISEKSEIFDDQFSVERPDGSNFTLKIRSTKLEDSAMYFCASSDGQQSQETQYFGPGTRLLVL.